This TCR beta chain was sequenced for a study of blood T cell repertoires in COVID-19. Study-level background: The samples span acute and convalescent COVID-19 from the United States, Italy and Spain. Sample material is recorded as cDNA or gDNA derived from T cells, B-cell-depleted T cells, or PBMCs.

Per the original methods: Reference gene primer amplification gave estimated nucleated cell counts. TCRdb keeps only in-frame clones here, not all; method: immunoSEQ multiplex PCR. From that table come the V and J calls and clone size; the DNA was used to work out D and trimming. The table has around 250,000 clones, roughly 88% seen once; the top ten hold over 2%. J gave up 6 bases and V 1 base, and 12 bases lay outside the gene matches. Germline V lookup: CDR1 SEHNR, CDR2 FQNEAQ (reference sequence). The CDR3 sequence is 17 residues long. This rearrangement joins TRBV7-9 to TRBJ1-2, with 9 bases matching TRBD1. This TCR came from a man aged 30 to 45 who had recovered from COVID-19. Source material: peripheral blood. The CDR3 DNA is TGTGCCAGCAGCTTAGGCGGGCGGACAGGGGAATTTGATGGCTACACCTTC. This translates into CASSLGGRTGEFDGYTF.